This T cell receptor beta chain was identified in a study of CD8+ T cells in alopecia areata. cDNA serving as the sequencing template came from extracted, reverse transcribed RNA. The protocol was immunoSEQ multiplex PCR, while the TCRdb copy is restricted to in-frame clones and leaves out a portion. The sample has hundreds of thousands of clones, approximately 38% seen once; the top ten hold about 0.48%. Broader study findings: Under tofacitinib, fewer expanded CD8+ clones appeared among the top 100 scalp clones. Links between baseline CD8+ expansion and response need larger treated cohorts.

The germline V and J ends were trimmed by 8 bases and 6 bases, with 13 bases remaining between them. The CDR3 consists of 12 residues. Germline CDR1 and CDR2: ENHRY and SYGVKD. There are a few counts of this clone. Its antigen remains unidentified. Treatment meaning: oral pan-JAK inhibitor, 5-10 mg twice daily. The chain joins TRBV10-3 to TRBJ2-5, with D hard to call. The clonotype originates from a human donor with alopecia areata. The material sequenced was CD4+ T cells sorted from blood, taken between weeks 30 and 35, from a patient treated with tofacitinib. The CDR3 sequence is CAIRSEGQTQYF. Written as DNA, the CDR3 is TGTGCCATCCGCAGTGAAGGGCAGACCCAGTACTTC.